This T cell receptor beta chain was sequenced in a study of T cells after yellow fever vaccination. General study findings and limits: The study noted that FACS-sorted repertoires could contain abundant clonotypes contaminating from the bulk population.

Trimming removed 8 bases at V and 2 bases at J, with 9 bases between. In germline, CDR1 is SEHNR, CDR2 FQNEAQ (reference sequence). CDR3 length equals 12 residues. TCRdb recomputed calls from the 5' RACE reads with MiXCR, one row per CDR3 protein. This sample yields 300,000 or so distinct CDR3 sequences, of which around 13% are seen a single time; around 0.49% belongs to the top ten. Points on this clonotype: The antigen is unknown.

The genes are TRBV7-9 and TRBJ1-1; D is undetermined. Here the sequenced sample was CD4+ T cells sorted from PBMCs, taken 45 days after the yellow fever booster vaccination. The receptor's source is a man under 40 who received the YFV17D yellow fever vaccine. CDR3: CASARQNTEAFF. The CDR3 DNA is TGTGCCAGCGCACGTCAAAACACTGAAGCTTTCTTT.